A selection of T cell receptor beta chains follows, all from one sample in a study of cytomegalovirus exposure and HLA in healthy donors. The protocol was immunoSEQ multiplex PCR, while the TCRdb copy is restricted to in-frame clones and leaves out a portion. This sample carries about 150,000 clones, 70% to 90% of them seen once, and the ten largest clones take less than 2%. Sequenced sample: PBMCs. The receptors derive from a man aged 35-49 years in good health and CMV-seronegative. Each CDR3 is given with its conserved first and last residue. The D gene is left open where the match is weak. Size values are once, few and many counts, or a class for expanded clones, and some rows have none.

D gene: NA
J gene: TRBJ2-7
V gene: TRBV7-3
clone size: NA
CDR3 protein: CASSLLFQRTYEQYF
CDR3 DNA: TGTGCCAGCAGCTTGCTGTTCCAGCGGACCTACGAGCAGTACTTC

D gene: NA
J gene: TRBJ2-1
V gene: TRBV10-3
clone size: NA
CDR3 protein: CAISESIGGIGNEQFF
CDR3 DNA: TGTGCCATCAGTGAGTCGATCGGAGGTATTGGGAATGAGCAGTTCTTC

D gene: NA
J gene: TRBJ2-7
V gene: TRBV7-2
clone size: few
CDR3 protein: CASSLGLAYEQYF
CDR3 DNA: TGTGCCAGCAGCTTAGGTTTAGCCTACGAGCAGTACTTC

D gene: TRBD2
J gene: TRBJ2-7
V gene: TRBV19
clone size: NA
CDR3 protein: CASSSGRDYEQYF
CDR3 DNA: TGTGCCAGTAGTAGCGGGAGGGACTACGAGCAGTACTTC

D gene: NA
J gene: TRBJ2-5
V gene: TRBV6-1
clone size: NA
CDR3 protein: CASKQEVTQYF
CDR3 DNA: TGTGCCAGCAAGCAGGAGGTGACCCAGTACTTC

D gene: NA
J gene: TRBJ2-7
V gene: TRBV7-8
clone size: NA
CDR3 protein: CASSLARLNEQYF
CDR3 DNA: TGTGCCAGCAGCTTAGCGAGGCTAAACGAGCAGTACTTC

D gene: TRBD1
J gene: TRBJ2-1
V gene: TRBV27
clone size: once
CDR3 protein: CASSLRDSEQFF
CDR3 DNA: TGTGCCAGCAGTTTAAGGGACAGTGAGCAGTTCTTC

D gene: TRBD2
J gene: TRBJ2-7
V gene: TRBV9
clone size: NA
CDR3 protein: CASNPGGGAYEQYF
CDR3 DNA: TGTGCCAGCAATCCGGGCGGGGGAGCCTACGAGCAGTACTTC

D gene: TRBD1
J gene: TRBJ1-5
V gene: TRBV6-1
clone size: NA
CDR3 protein: CASRQGKDQPQHF
CDR3 DNA: TGTGCCAGCAGACAGGGGAAGGATCAGCCCCAGCATTTT

D gene: NA
J gene: TRBJ1-5
V gene: TRBV5-6
clone size: NA
CDR3 protein: CASSSRDYQPQHF
CDR3 DNA: TGTGCCAGCAGCTCTCGGGACTATCAGCCCCAGCATTTT

D gene: NA
J gene: TRBJ2-7
V gene: TRBV10-2
clone size: NA
CDR3 protein: CASGHVFYEQYF
CDR3 DNA: TGCGCCAGCGGCCATGTTTTCTACGAGCAGTACTTC

D gene: NA
J gene: TRBJ2-7
V gene: TRBV7-2
clone size: NA
CDR3 protein: CASSPRVYEQYF
CDR3 DNA: TGTGCCAGCAGCCCCAGGGTTTACGAGCAGTACTTC

D gene: NA
J gene: TRBJ1-4
V gene: TRBV19
clone size: NA
CDR3 protein: CASGSSLNEKLFF
CDR3 DNA: TGTGCCAGTGGTAGTTCTCTTAATGAAAAACTGTTTTTT

D gene: TRBD1
J gene: TRBJ1-1
V gene: TRBV9
clone size: NA
CDR3 protein: CASGPTGALNTEAFF
CDR3 DNA: TGTGCCAGCGGCCCGACAGGGGCCCTGAACACTGAAGCTTTCTTT

D gene: NA
J gene: TRBJ1-3
V gene: TRBV2
clone size: NA
CDR3 protein: CASKRLSSGNTIYF
CDR3 DNA: TGTGCCAGCAAGCGGCTCAGCTCTGGAAACACCATATATTTT

D gene: NA
J gene: TRBJ2-2
V gene: TRBV11-3
clone size: NA
CDR3 protein: CASRRQVDTGELFF
CDR3 DNA: TGTGCCAGCAGGAGACAGGTGGACACCGGGGAGCTGTTTTTT

D gene: NA
J gene: TRBJ2-1
V gene: TRBV4-2
clone size: NA
CDR3 protein: CASSQDRGHYNEQFF
CDR3 DNA: TGTGCCAGCAGCCAAGACAGGGGACATTACAATGAGCAGTTCTTC

D gene: NA
J gene: TRBJ2-2
V gene: TRBV7-6
clone size: NA
CDR3 protein: CASSWDPRTNPNTGELFF
CDR3 DNA: TGTGCCAGCAGCTGGGACCCTAGGACTAACCCGAACACCGGGGAGCTGTTTTTT

D gene: TRBD1
J gene: TRBJ2-7
V gene: TRBV6-5
clone size: NA
CDR3 protein: CASTLRGGPSYEQYF
CDR3 DNA: TGTGCCAGCACCCTAAGAGGGGGCCCCTCCTACGAGCAGTACTTC

D gene: NA
J gene: TRBJ2-2
V gene: TRBV14
clone size: once
CDR3 protein: CASSFFTGELFF
CDR3 DNA: TGTGCCAGCAGCTTCTTCACCGGGGAGCTGTTTTTT

D gene: NA
J gene: TRBJ2-5
V gene: TRBV4-2
clone size: NA
CDR3 protein: CASSQDSRGETQYF
CDR3 DNA: TGTGCCAGCAGCCAAGACTCCCGGGGAGAGACCCAGTACTTC

D gene: TRBD2
J gene: TRBJ2-1
V gene: TRBV7-3
clone size: NA
CDR3 protein: CASSLTGRTSGTNEQFF
CDR3 DNA: TGTGCCAGCAGCTTAACGGGTAGGACTAGCGGGACAAATGAGCAGTTCTTC

D gene: NA
J gene: TRBJ1-6
V gene: TRBV7-2
clone size: NA
CDR3 protein: CASSLVQVNSPLHF
CDR3 DNA: TGTGCCAGCAGCTTAGTACAGGTTAATTCACCCCTCCACTTT

D gene: TRBD1
J gene: TRBJ2-7
V gene: TRBV6-5
clone size: NA
CDR3 protein: CASSLQGAREQYF
CDR3 DNA: TGTGCCAGCAGTCTACAGGGGGCGCGTGAGCAGTACTTC

D gene: NA
J gene: TRBJ2-1
V gene: TRBV2
clone size: NA
CDR3 protein: CASSPQGNEQFF
CDR3 DNA: TGTGCCAGCAGTCCCCAGGGAAATGAGCAGTTCTTC

D gene: TRBD1
J gene: TRBJ1-5
V gene: TRBV6-6
clone size: NA
CDR3 protein: CASSGEGRGAQPQHF
CDR3 DNA: TGTGCCAGCTCCGGCGAAGGCAGGGGGGCTCAGCCCCAGCATTTT

D gene: TRBD1
J gene: TRBJ2-1
V gene: TRBV12-5
clone size: NA
CDR3 protein: CASGLGGTGGNEQFF
CDR3 DNA: TGTGCTAGTGGTTTGGGGGGGACAGGGGGGAATGAGCAGTTCTTC

D gene: NA
J gene: TRBJ2-3
V gene: TRBV7-8
clone size: NA
CDR3 protein: CASGQDTQYF
CDR3 DNA: TGTGCCAGCGGGCAGGATACGCAGTATTTT

D gene: TRBD1
J gene: TRBJ1-4
V gene: TRBV19
clone size: NA
CDR3 protein: CASSIGVDRGILGEKLFF
CDR3 DNA: TGTGCCAGTAGTATAGGGGTGGACAGGGGGATCCTCGGTGAAAAACTGTTTTTT

D gene: NA
J gene: TRBJ2-2
V gene: TRBV4-3
clone size: NA
CDR3 protein: CASSQDGVPTGELFF
CDR3 DNA: TGCGCCAGCAGCCAAGATGGAGTCCCTACCGGGGAGCTGTTTTTT

D gene: TRBD1
J gene: TRBJ1-5
V gene: TRBV10-3
clone size: NA
CDR3 protein: CAISAGTGRNQPQHF
CDR3 DNA: TGTGCCATCAGTGCCGGGACAGGGAGAAATCAGCCCCAGCATTTT

D gene: NA
J gene: TRBJ2-7
V gene: TRBV7-6
clone size: NA
CDR3 protein: CASSLAGVGYEQYF
CDR3 DNA: TGTGCCAGCAGCTTAGCAGGGGTTGGATACGAGCAGTACTTC

D gene: TRBD1
J gene: TRBJ2-7
V gene: TRBV6-5
clone size: NA
CDR3 protein: CASRGRDRDYEQYF
CDR3 DNA: TGTGCCAGCAGGGGACGGGACAGGGACTACGAGCAGTACTTC

D gene: NA
J gene: TRBJ2-3
V gene: TRBV2
clone size: once
CDR3 protein: CASSAWGQTDTQYF
CDR3 DNA: TGTGCCAGCAGTGCATGGGGGCAGACAGATACGCAGTATTTT

D gene: TRBD2
J gene: TRBJ2-3
V gene: TRBV28
clone size: NA
CDR3 protein: CASSLLSGGSTDTQYF
CDR3 DNA: TGTGCCAGCAGTTTACTTAGCGGGGGGTCGACAGATACGCAGTATTTT

D gene: NA
J gene: TRBJ2-1
V gene: TRBV7-3
clone size: NA
CDR3 protein: CASSLGMGEQFF
CDR3 DNA: TGTGCCAGCAGCCTAGGTATGGGTGAGCAGTTCTTC

D gene: NA
J gene: TRBJ1-3
V gene: TRBV7-9
clone size: few
CDR3 protein: CASSFSRGGNTIYF
CDR3 DNA: TGTGCCAGCAGCTTTTCCCGAGGGGGAAACACCATATATTTT

D gene: NA
J gene: TRBJ1-4
V gene: TRBV10-3
clone size: NA
CDR3 protein: CAVFKGEPNEKLFF
CDR3 DNA: TGTGCCGTCTTTAAGGGAGAGCCAAACGAAAAACTGTTTTTT

D gene: NA
J gene: TRBJ2-7
V gene: TRBV7-9
clone size: NA
CDR3 protein: CASSLRGAQSSYEQYF
CDR3 DNA: TGTGCCAGCAGCTTACGGGGGGCGCAGAGCTCCTACGAGCAGTACTTC

D gene: NA
J gene: TRBJ2-4
V gene: TRBV2
clone size: NA
CDR3 protein: CATRAEPKNIQYF
CDR3 DNA: TGTGCCACCAGGGCGGAACCCAAAAACATTCAGTACTTC

D gene: NA
J gene: TRBJ1-3
V gene: TRBV6-1
clone size: NA
CDR3 protein: CASSANSGNTIYF
CDR3 DNA: TGTGCCAGCAGTGCCAACTCTGGAAACACCATATATTTT

D gene: TRBD1
J gene: TRBJ1-3
V gene: TRBV7-8
clone size: NA
CDR3 protein: CASSLGPSGQGPGNTIYF
CDR3 DNA: TGTGCCAGCAGCTTAGGACCCTCCGGACAGGGGCCTGGAAACACCATATATTTT

D gene: TRBD1
J gene: TRBJ1-1
V gene: TRBV6-5
clone size: NA
CDR3 protein: CASSADRGTEAFF
CDR3 DNA: TGTGCCAGCAGCGCCGACAGGGGCACTGAAGCTTTCTTT

D gene: TRBD2
J gene: TRBJ2-1
V gene: TRBV13
clone size: NA
CDR3 protein: CASSLVSGSHGNEQFF
CDR3 DNA: TGTGCCAGCAGCTTAGTCAGCGGGAGTCATGGAAATGAGCAGTTCTTC

D gene: NA
J gene: TRBJ1-2
V gene: TRBV6-6
clone size: NA
CDR3 protein: CASSPRGGSFGYTF
CDR3 DNA: TGTGCCAGCAGTCCTAGGGGGGGCTCGTTTGGCTACACCTTC